This T cell receptor (beta chain) was recorded in a study of PD-1 blockade in classical Hodgkin lymphoma. For the study at large: Intravenous delivery of nivolumab at 3 mg/kg to patients occurred every 2 weeks.

Brentuximab vedotin exposure varied, and every patient relapsed after autologous stem cell transplantation. A remark on this clone: No antigen is known for it.

The method was immunoSEQ multiplex PCR; TCRdb's version includes in-frame clones alone and lacks a portion of them. Among roughly 150,000 clones listed, about 78% were seen once. Study observations and caveats: Newly diagnosed patients were reported to exhibit reduced baseline TCR diversity relative to healthy donors.

The CDR3 runs 15 residues. The germline CDR1 and CDR2 sequences are MNHNS and SASEGT. The V and J ends lost 7 bases and 7 bases, in that order; junction bases with no gene match: 11. The source of this sequence is a human donor with classical Hodgkin lymphoma. The chain is built from TRBV6-1 and TRBJ1-4, with 8 nucleotides matching TRBD1. The source material was peripheral blood mononuclear cells (PBMCs), sampled before the second cycle of nivolumab. CDR3 protein: CASIERTGLGEKLFF. The CDR3, as DNA: TGTGCCAGCATAGAACGGACAGGGCTCGGTGAAAAACTGTTTTTT.